This T cell receptor beta chain originates from a study of blood T cell repertoires in COVID-19 (dated by TCRdb to 2020 to 2021). Concerning the study at large: The collaborator samples originated in the United States, Italy and Spain and spanned the acute and convalescent phases of COVID-19. The material from the prospective study consisted of cDNA or gDNA derived from T cells, B-cell-depleted T cells, or PBMCs. The repertoires were released in a freely available public database meant as a resource for research on the immune response to SARS-CoV-2. Where available, HLA class I and class II types were obtained from metadata supplied by the sample provider rather than from assay-based typing. Nearly every sample came with metadata listing a de-identified subject ID, COVID-19 status, age in years and sex. The samples were drawn from two sources: the first 160 participants of the ongoing ImmuneRACE study, and over 1,000 subjects contributed by 6 global collaborators. Deeply sampled blood TCRbeta repertoires from subjects exposed to, actively infected with, or recovered from COVID-19 were included in the dataset.

Study-wide findings and limitations: How much clinical and demographic metadata was included differed by source and by participant, and the metadata was provided uncurated.

Points on this clone: The antigen it recognizes is unknown. No quality values exist for individual bases; no much larger clone is one base distant.

Reading from cysteine to phenylalanine, the CDR3 counts 17 amino acids. Only CDR3 DNA remains: 51 bases, in frame from the first base. Based on the germline V gene, the CDR1 and CDR2 sequences are SGHTA and FQGNSA. The germline V end is reduced by 5 bases and the J end by 4 bases; junction bases left unmatched: 14. Whole blood was collected in K2EDTA tubes by collaborating institutions according to the institutions' own protocols. For TCRbeta analysis, collaborator samples were shipped as frozen whole blood, as isolated PBMCs, or as DNA extracted from either sample type. The immunoSEQ Assay, a bias-controlled multiplex PCR, was used to amplify TCRbeta CDR3 regions from genomic DNA. On the study's bioinformatics: Within the assay, amplification of reference gene primers was used to estimate how many nucleated cells each sample contained. Sequence reads were collapsed and filtered to measure the absolute abundance of every unique TCRbeta CDR3 rearrangement. Productive Simpson clonality was computed per sample as the square root of Simpson's diversity index over productive rearrangements. The immuneACCESS repertoire file appears here via TCRdb, limited to in-frame rearrangements. These files lack a portion of the clones; in checked studies, under half of the deficit traces to unresolved V genes, and the cause of the others is not known. V and J calls and clone size are given by that table; D and trimming were obtained from the DNA. The sample table holds about 150,000 clones, of which 75% to 85% were seen once. The top ten hold around 4% of the sample.

The material sequenced was peripheral blood. The sequence came from a man in his fifties or sixties with acute or convalescent COVID-19. The sequence is built from TRBV7-2 and TRBJ2-7; 10 central bases correspond to TRBD2. The nucleotides read TGTGCCAGCAGCCTTACTGGACTAGCGGAGAGGGTTTACGAGCAGTACTTC. This encodes CASSLTGLAERVYEQYF.